Below, 32 T cell receptor beta chains from the same sample are listed, as sequenced in a study of siplizumab effects on memory and regulatory T cells. Using immunoSEQ multiplex PCR, the repertoire was profiled, and TCRdb retains in-frame clones only, with some absent. Counted here are around 94,000 clones, approximately 90% occurring once; the ten biggest clones make up roughly 1%. Material for sequencing was CD4+ T cells sorted from blood. The receptor source for this set is a human donor in good health.

V is TRBV11-2 and J is TRBJ1-1; D gene unclear. Trimming took off 5 bases at V and 4 bases at J, with 17 bases between the two ends. Germline values: CDR1 SGHAT, CDR2 FQNNGV. This CDR3 is 15 amino acids long. The CDR3 sequence is CASSPAHGVATEAFF. The CDR3 DNA is TGTGCCAGCAGCCCCGCGCACGGTGTTGCCACTGAAGCTTTCTTT.

The DNA for the CDR3 is TGTGCCAGCAGCTTAGGGGGACGTTACGAGCAGTACTTC. Translation gives CASSLGGRYEQYF. The V gene is TRBV11-3, the J gene TRBJ2-7, with D possibly being TRBD1 or TRBD2 (5 bases each). V lost 1 base, J lost 4 bases, and 8 bases lay in between. The CDR3 spans 13 residues. From germline, CDR1 is SGHNT and CDR2 YENEEA.

J is TRBJ1-5 and V is TRBV7-9; D possibly corresponds to TRBD1 (5 bases). Trimming removed 5 bases at V and 2 bases at J, with 16 bases between. CDR3 size: 16 residues. CDR1 and CDR2 from the germline V gene are SEHNR and FQNEAQ (reference sequence). CDR3 sequence reads: CASSPDRGRGNQPQHF. CDR3 nucleotide sequence: TGTGCCAGCAGCCCAGACCGGGGACGGGGCAATCAGCCCCAGCATTTT.

This clone was picked up one time. This chain connects TRBV9 to TRBJ2-7, with no clear D. The CDR3 runs to 13 residues. Trimming shortened V by 0 bases and J by 7 bases, and 11 bases separated the two germline ends. Germline lookup yields CDR1 SGDLS and CDR2 YYNGEE. DNA for the CDR3: TGTGCCAGCAGCGTAGATTCCCATGGGGAGCAGTACTTC. It encodes CASSVDSHGEQYF.

The V call is TRBV28, the J call TRBJ2-5, with D unresolved. The DNA end is a closer match to TRBJ2-7, so the J assignment may be wrong. Germline V gene sequence: CDR1 MDHEN, CDR2 SYDVKM. The CDR3 length is 14 residues. The CDR3 spells CASSGGRRSYEQYF. Written as DNA, the CDR3 is TGTGCCAGCAGCGGCGGACGGCGGTCCTACGAGCAGTACTTC.

For this clone: Other DNA sequences in this sample translate to the same CDR3. The chain employs TRBV15 and TRBJ2-7; D possibly corresponds to TRBD2 (7 bases). The germline V and J ends were trimmed by 1 base and 4 bases, with 11 bases remaining between them. The CDR3 sequence is 14 residues long. The V gene's germline CDR1 is LNHNV and CDR2 YYDKDF (reference sequence). The CDR3 bases are TGTGCCACCAGCAGAGCCCGGGGGGCTTACGAGCAGTACTTC. Translating gives CATSRARGAYEQYF.

The genes are TRBV27 and TRBJ2-4; possibly TRBD2 for D (5 bases). Germline V gene data show CDR1 as MNHEY and CDR2 as SMNVEV (reference sequence). The germline V and J ends were trimmed by 4 bases and 3 bases, with 13 bases remaining between them. This CDR3 has 15 residues. This CDR3 is CASSSSAEHKNIQYF. The CDR3 bases are TGTGCCAGCAGTTCCTCAGCGGAACACAAAAACATTCAGTACTTC.

V and J are TRBV14 and TRBJ2-1; D remains ambiguous. The germline V gene encodes CDR1 SGHDN and CDR2 FVKESK. V dropped 0 bases and J dropped 6 bases, with 18 bases sitting between them. The CDR3 loop spans 17 amino acids. This chain's CDR3 is CASSQDPAIVWGNEQFF. CDR3 coding DNA: TGTGCCAGCAGCCAAGATCCCGCGATAGTTTGGGGCAATGAGCAGTTCTTC. Full variable domain (rest looked up from reference TRBV14 and TRBJ2-1): EAGVTQFPSHSVIEKGQTVTLRCDPISGHDNLYWYRRVMGKEIKFLLHFVKESKQDESGMPNNRFLAERTGGTYSTLKVQPAELEDSGVYFCASSQDPAIVWGNEQFFGPGTRLTVL.

The chain couples TRBV7-9 to TRBJ1-5; 7 nucleotides align to TRBD1. V lost 4 bases and J lost 7; bases outside the gene matches: 13. The CDR3 is 16 amino acids. CDR1 SEHNR and CDR2 FQNEAQ come from the germline V gene (reference sequence). CDR3: CASSSEAGGKEQPQHF. CDR3 DNA: TGTGCCAGCAGCTCAGAAGCAGGGGGGAAAGAGCAGCCCCAGCATTTT.

The V gene is TRBV18, the J gene TRBJ2-5, with TRBD2 identical over 7 bases. The CDR3 loop spans 14 amino acids. Germline CDR1 and CDR2: KGHSH and LQKENI. J was trimmed by 3 bases and V by 9 bases; bases with no gene match: 10. For the CDR3, the DNA is TGTGCCAGTATGGGAGGGAGGCTGGAAGAGACCCAGTACTTC. Protein product: CASMGGRLEETQYF.

This clone has just one count. The chain has TRBV10-2 and TRBJ1-1; 7 bases match TRBD1. From germline, CDR1 is WSHSY and CDR2 SAAADI. This CDR3 contains 14 residues. The V gene end was trimmed by 6 bases and the J gene end by 1 base; junction bases not matched to a gene: 5. CDR3 amino acids: CASRATGSNTEAFF. As DNA, the CDR3 is TGCGCCAGCAGAGCGACAGGGTCGAACACTGAAGCTTTCTTT.

The V gene is TRBV5-1, the J gene TRBJ2-7; D is unclear. Germline V gene data show CDR1 as SGHRS and CDR2 as YFSETQ. V was clipped by 4 bases and J by 5 bases, with 16 bases between them. The CDR3 is 14 amino acids. CDR3 amino acids: CASSGSIGADEQYF. CDR3 nucleotide sequence: TGCGCCAGCAGCGGCAGTATAGGCGCCGACGAGCAGTACTTC.

The genes are TRBV13 and TRBJ2-3; 12 nucleotides align to TRBD2. Germline trimming cut 4 bases from V and 6 bases from J; bases unmatched to any gene: 8. The CDR3 consists of 16 residues. The germline gives CDR1 PRHDT, CDR2 FYEKMQ (reference sequence). The CDR3 coding sequence is TGTGCCAGCAGCTCGAGACTAGCGGGAGAATTGGATACGCAGTATTTT. Translated, it gives CASSSRLAGELDTQYF.

This chain links TRBV5-1 with TRBJ2-1; D perhaps matches TRBD2 (5 bases). The CDR3 length is 12 residues. CDR1 and CDR2 from the germline V gene are SGHRS and YFSETQ. Trimming removed 2 bases at V and 10 bases at J, with 10 bases between. CDR3 amino acids: CASSLLPGEQFF. In DNA form, the CDR3 reads TGCGCCAGCAGCTTATTACCGGGAGAGCAGTTCTTC.

The chain combines TRBV4-1 with TRBJ2-1; 10 bases match TRBD2. The CDR3 runs 18 residues. CDR1 and CDR2 from the germline V gene are MGHRA and YSYEKL. V lost 1 base, J lost 5 bases, and 11 bases stayed unmatched. The CDR3 loop is CASSQGPRLAGANNEQFF. In DNA form, the CDR3 reads TGCGCCAGCAGCCAAGGCCCCCGTCTAGCGGGAGCCAACAATGAGCAGTTCTTC.

This CDR3 reads CASSKANRLAGLQNEQFF. DNA of the CDR3: TGTGCCAGCAGCAAAGCCAACCGACTAGCGGGACTTCAAAATGAGCAGTTCTTC. V is TRBV21-1 and J is TRBJ2-1; the tabulated D call, TRBD2, remains unverified against the DNA. TRBV21-1 represents a pseudogene. The length of the CDR3 is 18 residues.

The chain employs TRBV5-6 and TRBJ2-6, with a possible D match to TRBD1 (5 bases). The CDR3 has 16 amino acids. Germline values: CDR1 SGHDT, CDR2 YYEEEE. Trimming took 7 bases from V and 2 from J, leaving 16 bases between them. In nucleotides, the CDR3 is TGTGCCAGCCAATCCTGGGGCAGGGCTGGGGCCAACGTCCTGACTTTC. This codes for CASQSWGRAGANVLTF.

This clone was picked up one time. J is TRBJ2-1 and V is TRBV19; 11 nucleotides agree with TRBD2. J lost 7 bases, V lost 4 bases, and 9 bases had no gene match. The CDR3 runs to 16 residues. Germline V gene lookup returns CDR1 LNHDA and CDR2 SQIVND (reference sequence). The CDR3 DNA reads as TGTGCCAGTAGTAGACCACTAGCGGGAGTAGCGAATGAGCAGTTCTTC. Its translation: CASSRPLAGVANEQFF.

CDR3 coding DNA: TGCGCCAGCAGCAGAAATAGCGGGATCCAAGAGACCCAGTACTTC. Translation gives CASSRNSGIQETQYF. The chain links TRBV10-1 to TRBJ2-5; 8 nucleotides line up with TRBD2. V was pared by 6 bases and J by 1 base, with 7 bases of the junction left unmatched. The CDR3 loop spans 15 amino acids. In germline, CDR1 is WNHNN, CDR2 SYGVQD (reference sequence).

This rearrangement joins TRBV28 to TRBJ2-5, with TRBD2 matching 8 bases. The V and J ends lost 10 bases and 4 bases, in that order; junction bases with no gene match: 11. CDR1 is MDHEN and CDR2 is SYDVKM in the germline V gene. CDR3 size: 14 residues. The chain's CDR3 is CAINPGGVVETQYF. CDR3 sequence (DNA): TGTGCCATAAACCCGGGAGGGGTGGTAGAGACCCAGTACTTC.

The V and J genes are TRBV27 and TRBJ2-5; tentatively, D is TRBD2 (5 bases). Germline CDR1 reads MNHEY; CDR2 reads SMNVEV (reference sequence). Deletions cut 5 bases from V and 4 bases from J, with 14 bases between. The CDR3 sequence is 14 residues long. This chain's CDR3 is CASSPQSGGETQYF. In DNA form, the CDR3 reads TGTGCCAGCAGTCCCCAAAGTGGAGGAGAGACCCAGTACTTC.

The J gene is TRBJ2-1, the V gene TRBV19; the D is unclear. Germline V gives CDR1 LNHDA, CDR2 SQIVND (reference sequence). CDR3 length equals 11 residues. Trimming took 2 bases from V and 4 from J, leaving 0 bases between them. CDR3 nucleotide sequence: TGTGCCAGTAGTATATACAATGAGCAGTTCTTC. Translated: CASSIYNEQFF.

This clone was detected only a few times. The chain carries TRBV30 and TRBJ2-5, with 7 bases lining up with TRBD1. The CDR3 contains 15 residues. V lost 4 bases, J lost 5 bases, and 13 bases stayed unmatched. CDR1 and CDR2 from the germline V gene are GTSNPN and SVGIG (reference sequence). The CDR3: CAWTQGQTDGETQYF. The CDR3 coding sequence is TGTGCCTGGACCCAGGGACAGACCGACGGGGAGACCCAGTACTTC.

The V gene is TRBV2, the J gene TRBJ1-4; no clear D. The CDR3 totals 14 residues. Deletions cut 7 bases from V and 5 bases from J, with 14 bases between. The germline V gene has CDR1 SNHLY and CDR2 FYNNEI. Here the CDR3 DNA reads TGTGCCAGCATTGAGCGGCGTGGAAATGAAAAACTGTTTTTT. As protein: CASIERRGNEKLFF.

The V call is TRBV28, the J call TRBJ1-5; D is uncertain. The CDR3 consists of 12 residues. With 8 bases removed from V and 5 bases from J, the gap between germline ends came to 10 bases. Germline values: CDR1 MDHEN, CDR2 SYDVKM. CDR3 bases: TGTGCCAGCCAAAGGGATTATCAGCCCCAGCATTTT. It yields the protein CASQRDYQPQHF.

V usage is TRBV5-6 and J usage is TRBJ1-2; 8 bases fit TRBD1. CDR3 length: 15 amino acids. The germline gives CDR1 SGHDT, CDR2 YYEEEE. The V segment lost 4 bases and the J segment 6 bases; nucleotides outside the gene matches: 11. CDR3 residues: CASSQNRGWTDGYTF. The CDR3 region has the DNA TGTGCCAGCAGCCAAAACAGGGGGTGGACTGATGGCTACACCTTC.

This clone was detected only once. The V call is TRBV18, the J call TRBJ2-5, with D hard to call. V lost 0 bases and J lost 1, with 6 bases in between. The germline V gene has CDR1 KGHSH and CDR2 LQKENI. This CDR3 is 14 amino acids long. The CDR3 nucleotides are TGTGCCAGCTCACCACCGTTTGGCCAAGAGACCCAGTACTTC. Its translation is CASSPPFGQETQYF.

The chain uses TRBV5-6 and TRBJ1-1; D is perhaps TRBD1 (6 bases). Germline CDR1 and CDR2: SGHDT and YYEEEE. The CDR3 loop spans 16 amino acids. V was pared by 0 bases and J by 4 bases, with 16 bases between. This CDR3 reads CASSLDWRGRGTEAFF. CDR3 coding DNA: TGTGCCAGCAGCTTGGACTGGCGGGGGCGCGGCACTGAAGCTTTCTTT.

The chain recombines TRBV2 with TRBJ1-5; tentative D call: TRBD1 (5 bases). This CDR3 has 17 residues. V lost 6 bases and J 9 bases, leaving 27 bases between the germline ends. Germline CDR1 SNHLY, CDR2 FYNNEI. DNA of the CDR3: TGTGCCAGCAGCTACGGACATACGGATAGAGATCGAGGGCCCCAGCATTTT. Protein product: CASSYGHTDRDRGPQHF.

V usage is TRBV13 and J usage is TRBJ2-7; the D gene is possibly TRBD1 (6 bases). This CDR3 comprises 16 residues. Looked up from germline, CDR1 is PRHDT and CDR2 is FYEKMQ (reference sequence). V lost 5 bases, J lost 5 bases, and 22 bases lay in between. CDR3 amino acids: CASSLRVAGDQNEQYF. The CDR3 nucleotides read TGTGCCAGCAGCCTCAGGGTGGCAGGGGATCAAAACGAGCAGTACTTC.

The chain uses TRBV7-7 and TRBJ2-5; D is possibly TRBD1 (6 bases). Per the germline V gene, CDR1 is SSHAT and CDR2 is FNYEAQ (reference sequence). The CDR3 consists of 13 residues. Trimming removed 5 bases at V and 2 bases at J, with 9 bases between. Here the CDR3 reads CASSQDRQETQYF. CDR3 DNA: TGTGCCAGCAGCCAGGACAGACAAGAGACCCAGTACTTC.

The chain couples TRBV5-1 to TRBJ2-4, with 8 bases fitting TRBD1. The V gene's germline CDR1 is SGHRS and CDR2 YFSETQ. V was pared by 0 bases and J by 5 bases, with 1 base of the junction left unmatched. This CDR3 has 14 residues. CDR3 nucleotides: TGCGCCAGCAGCTTGGCAGGGGGCCAAAACATTCAGTACTTC. It specifies CASSLAGGQNIQYF. The whole variable domain, remainder taken from reference TRBV5-1 and TRBJ2-4, is KAGVTQTPRYLIKTRGQQVTLSCSPISGHRSVSWYQQTPGQGLQFLFEYFSETQRNKGNFPGRFSGRQFSNSRSEMNVSTLELGDSALYLCASSLAGGQNIQYFGAGTRLSVL.